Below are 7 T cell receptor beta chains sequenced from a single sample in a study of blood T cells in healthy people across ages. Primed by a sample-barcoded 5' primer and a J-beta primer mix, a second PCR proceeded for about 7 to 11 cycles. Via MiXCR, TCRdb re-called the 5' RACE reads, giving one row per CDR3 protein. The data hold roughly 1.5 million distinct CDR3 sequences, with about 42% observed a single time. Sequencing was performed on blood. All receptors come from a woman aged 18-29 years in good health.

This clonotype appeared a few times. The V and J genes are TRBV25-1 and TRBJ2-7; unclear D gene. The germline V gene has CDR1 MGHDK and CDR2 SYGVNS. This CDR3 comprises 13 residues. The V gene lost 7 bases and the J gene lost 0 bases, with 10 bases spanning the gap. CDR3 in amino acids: CASTDPSSYEQYF. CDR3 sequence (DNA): TGTGCCAGCACGGACCCGAGCTCCTACGAGCAGTACTTC.

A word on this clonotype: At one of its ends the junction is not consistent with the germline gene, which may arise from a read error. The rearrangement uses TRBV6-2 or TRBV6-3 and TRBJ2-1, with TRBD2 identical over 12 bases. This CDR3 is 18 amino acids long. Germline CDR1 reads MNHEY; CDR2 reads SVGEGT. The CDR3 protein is CASSYGLAGGPSYNGQFF. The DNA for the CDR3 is TGTGCCAGCAGTTACGGTCTAGCGGGGGGGCCCTCCTACAATGGGCAGTTCTTC.

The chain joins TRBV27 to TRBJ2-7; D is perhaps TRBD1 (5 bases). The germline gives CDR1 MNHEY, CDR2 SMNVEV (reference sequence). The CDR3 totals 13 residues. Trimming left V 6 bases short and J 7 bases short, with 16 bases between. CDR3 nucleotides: TGTGCCAGCAGCTTAAGGGGTCTGGGGGAGCAGTACTTC. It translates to CASSLRGLGEQYF.

CDR3 region: CASSPSAGGTYNEQFF. CDR3 coding DNA: TGTGCCAGCTCACCATCAGCGGGAGGAACCTACAATGAGCAGTTCTTC. This chain links TRBV18 with TRBJ2-1; 9 positions agree with TRBD2. The V segment lost 2 bases and the J segment 2 bases; nucleotides outside the gene matches: 4. The V gene's germline CDR1 is KGHSH and CDR2 LQKENI. The CDR3 contains 16 residues.

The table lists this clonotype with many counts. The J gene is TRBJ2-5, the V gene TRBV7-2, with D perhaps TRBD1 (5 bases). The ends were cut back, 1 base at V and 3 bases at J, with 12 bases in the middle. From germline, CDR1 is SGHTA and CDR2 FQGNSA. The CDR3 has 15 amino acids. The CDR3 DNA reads TGTGCCAGCAGCTTAGTAACCGGCAGGGAAGAGACCCAGTACTTC. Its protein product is CASSLVTGREETQYF.

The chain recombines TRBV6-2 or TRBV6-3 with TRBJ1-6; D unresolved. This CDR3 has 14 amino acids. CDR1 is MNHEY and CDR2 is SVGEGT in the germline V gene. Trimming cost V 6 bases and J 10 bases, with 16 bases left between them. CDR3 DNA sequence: TGTGCCAGCAGCCCTGGTGGGGAAGGCTCACCCCTCCACTTT. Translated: CASSPGGEGSPLHF.

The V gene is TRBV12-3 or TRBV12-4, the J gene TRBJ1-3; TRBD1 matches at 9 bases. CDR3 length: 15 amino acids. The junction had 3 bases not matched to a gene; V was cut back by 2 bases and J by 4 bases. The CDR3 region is CASSLSGTGGNTIYF. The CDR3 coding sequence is TGTGCCAGCAGTTTATCCGGGACAGGGGGAAACACCATATATTTT.